This record covers a single T cell receptor beta chain. Assay used: immunoSEQ multiplex PCR; TCRdb lists only in-frame clones, some missing. This sample has about 70,000 clones, with roughly four fifths found just once. The data were taken from a study of blood T cell repertoires in COVID-19. V gave up 7 bases and J gave up 3 bases, with 12 bases separating them. CDR3 length: 13 residues. Germline V gene lookup returns CDR1 LNHDA and CDR2 SQIVND (reference sequence). Sequenced material: peripheral blood. This receptor was identified in a man in his 70s with acute or convalescent COVID-19. V usage is TRBV19 and J usage is TRBJ2-5, with D unclear. This CDR3 reads CASKLDAEETQYF. The DNA for the CDR3 is TGTGCCAGTAAGCTAGATGCGGAAGAGACCCAGTACTTC.